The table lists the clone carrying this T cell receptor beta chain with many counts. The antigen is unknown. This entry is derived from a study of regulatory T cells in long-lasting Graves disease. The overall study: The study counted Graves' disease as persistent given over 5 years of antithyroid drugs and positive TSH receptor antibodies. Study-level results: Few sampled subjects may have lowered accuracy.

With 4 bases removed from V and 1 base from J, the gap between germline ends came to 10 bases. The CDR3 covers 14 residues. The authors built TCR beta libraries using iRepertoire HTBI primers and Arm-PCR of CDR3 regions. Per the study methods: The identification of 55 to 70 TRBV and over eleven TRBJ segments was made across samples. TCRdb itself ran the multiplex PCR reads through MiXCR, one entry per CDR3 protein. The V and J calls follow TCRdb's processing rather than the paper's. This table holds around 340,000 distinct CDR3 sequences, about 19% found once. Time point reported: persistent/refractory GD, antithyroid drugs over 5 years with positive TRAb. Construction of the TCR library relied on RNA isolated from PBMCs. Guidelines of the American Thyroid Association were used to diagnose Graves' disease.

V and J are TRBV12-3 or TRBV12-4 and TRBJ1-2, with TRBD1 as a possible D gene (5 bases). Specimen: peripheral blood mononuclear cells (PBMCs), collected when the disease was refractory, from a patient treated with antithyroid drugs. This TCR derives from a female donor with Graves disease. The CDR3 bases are TGTGCCAGCAGTTACCGGGACCGTAACTATGGCTACACCTTC. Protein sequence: CASSYRDRNYGYTF.